Reported below is one T cell receptor (beta chain). Its antigen is not known. This record comes from a study of T cell responses to AZD1222 COVID-19 vaccine. Study summary: Second-dose intervals near 4 or 12 weeks were combined. Study findings and constraints: Two AZD1222 doses significantly raised spike-specific TCR breadth and depth over controls. Females outnumbered males among donors, who were mostly white British; clonal diversity was possibly underestimated.

Deletions cut 5 bases from V and 1 base from J, with 15 bases between. Germline V gene lookup returns CDR1 SGDLS and CDR2 YYNGEE. The CDR3 covers 15 residues. The repertoire was sequenced with immunoSEQ multiplex PCR; TCRdb's copy has only in-frame clones and lacks some. The data hold 80,000 or so clones, with nearly 90% observed a single time. This clonotype was sampled from an adult in good health. The chain links TRBV9 to TRBJ1-2, with TRBD1 as a possible D gene (6 bases). Specimen: peripheral blood, collected on day 0 of AZD1222 vaccination. DNA of the CDR3: TGTGCCAGCAGTAGGGCTACCAGGGGTAACTATGGCTACACCTTC. This codes for CASSRATRGNYGYTF.